These T cell receptor beta chains were read from a single sample in a study of brain T cells in children with intractable seizures. Sequencing used immunoSEQ multiplex PCR; TCRdb keeps in-frame clones, though not all of them. The top ten hold 3.5% to 4% of the sample, which has 110,000 or so clones, 94% seen once. The specimen was peripheral blood, collected at surgery. The source is a boy less than two years old with hemimegalencephaly and intractable seizures. CDR3s include the opening cysteine and the closing phenylalanine or tryptophan. D genes are given only for firm matches. Expanded clones are given a class, and other clones once, few, many or no size at all.

j_call	clone_size	d_call	v_call	cdr3_nt	cdr3_aa
TRBJ2-3	-	TRBD2	TRBV9	TGTGCCAGCAGCGTTGAGACTAGCCCGCCAGATACGCAGTATTTT	CASSVETSPPDTQYF
TRBJ2-7	-	TRBD2	TRBV2	TGTGCCATCCATAGCGGGAGCTCCTACGAGCAGTACTTC	CAIHSGSSYEQYF
TRBJ2-7	-	TRBD2	TRBV5-1	TGCGCCAGCAAGACTAGCGCGAGCTCCTACGAGCAGTACTTC	CASKTSASSYEQYF
TRBJ2-3	-	TRBD2	TRBV9	TGTGCCAGCAGCGTAGGCGGGAGGGCCACAGATACGCAGTATTTT	CASSVGGRATDTQYF
TRBJ2-7	-	-	TRBV28	TGTGCCAGCGACGCCGCGCCTTTCTACGAGCAGTACTTC	CASDAAPFYEQYF
TRBJ2-7	-	-	TRBV27	TGTGCCAGCAGGGGTGTCGGGACGGTGGTCTACGAGCAGTACTTC	CASRGVGTVVYEQYF
TRBJ2-7	-	-	TRBV4-2	TGTGCCAGCAGCCTCCTACTGGGCGTGGGCTCCTACGAGCAGTACTTC	CASSLLLGVGSYEQYF
TRBJ2-3	once	TRBD2	TRBV7-3	TGTGCCAGCAGACCTAGCGGGACCCGCACAGATACGCAGTATTTT	CASRPSGTRTDTQYF
TRBJ2-5	-	-	TRBV28	TGTGCCAGCAGTTTCGGGATTTGGGATGGGGGAAAAGAGACCCAGTACTTC	CASSFGIWDGGKETQYF
TRBJ2-1	-	-	TRBV14	TGTGCCAGCAGCCAAGAAAAAGGGGGGCACCACTCCCAGACCTACAATGAGCAGTTCTTC	CASSQEKGGHHSQTYNEQFF
TRBJ2-7	once	-	TRBV27	TGTGCCTCACGAGACCCGCGGGGTGTTCGTGGGGAGCAGTACTTC	CASRDPRGVRGEQYF
TRBJ2-2	-	TRBD2	TRBV12-5	TGTGCTATCCCCGGACTAGCGGGAGGTAGCACCGGGGAGCTGTTTTTT	CAIPGLAGGSTGELFF
TRBJ2-2	once	TRBD2	TRBV7-9	TGTGCCAGCAGCTCGCGGCTAGCGGGAACGAACACCGGGGAGCTGTTTTTT	CASSSRLAGTNTGELFF
TRBJ1-2	-	-	TRBV9	TGTGCCAGCAGCGTAGGGGGAGCTATTGGTGGCTACACCTTC	CASSVGGAIGGYTF
TRBJ2-1	-	TRBD1	TRBV6-4	TGTGCCAGCAGTGACAGGGGGCGGAGTGAGCAGTTCTTC	CASSDRGRSEQFF
TRBJ1-5	-	TRBD1	TRBV7-2	TGTGCCAGCAGCCGCAGACAGGGGTATCAGCCCCAGCATTTT	CASSRRQGYQPQHF
TRBJ2-3	-	-	TRBV27	TGTGCCAGCAGTTTATCCCCTTCCATTCCAGCTCTAGCACGGGGAGATACGCAGTATTTT	CASSLSPSIPALARGDTQYF
TRBJ2-7	-	-	TRBV19	TGTGCCAGTAGTATTGGGCCCTCCTACGAGCAGTACTTC	CASSIGPSYEQYF
TRBJ1-4	-	-	TRBV29-1	TGCAGCGCCGGGGGGCCAACTAATGAAAAACTGTTTTTT	CSAGGPTNEKLFF
TRBJ2-7	once	TRBD1	TRBV6-5	TGTGCCAGCAGTTACGGACTCGGGACAGGGTCAAGGGAGCAGTACTTC	CASSYGLGTGSREQYF
TRBJ1-4	-	-	TRBV16	TGTGCCAGCAGCCAATCTTGGGGAGGAGAAAAACTGTTTTTT	CASSQSWGGEKLFF
TRBJ1-4	once	TRBD1	TRBV14	TGTGCCAGCAGCCAGCGACAGGGGGTAGGGGCTAATGAAAAACTGTTTTTT	CASSQRQGVGANEKLFF
TRBJ2-7	-	TRBD2	TRBV4-2	TGTGCCAGCAGCCCAGGGCAAGGACTAGCGGGAGGAAACGAGCAGTACTTC	CASSPGQGLAGGNEQYF
TRBJ1-5	few	-	TRBV27	TGTGCCAGCAACCTCCGGGGCTCTAATCAGCCCCAGCATTTT	CASNLRGSNQPQHF
TRBJ2-7	-	-	TRBV2	TGTGCCAGCAGTGAAGGTCCGCGGGCTCCCTACGAGCAGTACTTC	CASSEGPRAPYEQYF
TRBJ2-5	-	TRBD1	TRBV4-2	TGTGCCAGCAGCCAGGCCTTGAACAGGGGGCAGGGGGAGACCCAGTACTTC	CASSQALNRGQGETQYF
TRBJ1-3	-	-	TRBV7-2	TGTGCCAGCAGCTTAGCCCCGGGATGGGGCGCTGGAAACACCATATATTTT	CASSLAPGWGAGNTIYF
TRBJ1-5	once	-	TRBV7-9	TGTGCCAGCAGCCGAGTGGGGCTTCAAGAGCCCCAGCATTTT	CASSRVGLQEPQHF
TRBJ1-1	-	-	TRBV28	TGTGCCAGCAGTTTGTGGTTCGGGGGGAACACTGAAGCTTTCTTT	CASSLWFGGNTEAFF
TRBJ1-2	-	-	TRBV27	TGTGCCAGCAGTTTCGGCAGGAACTATGGCTACACCTTC	CASSFGRNYGYTF
TRBJ2-3	-	-	TRBV10-2	TGCGCCAGTAGGGACACTGGAGGAACAGATACGCAGTATTTT	CASRDTGGTDTQYF
TRBJ2-1	once	-	TRBV4-1	TGCGCCAGCAGCCATATAGGAGTTTCCTCCTACAATGAGCAGTTCTTC	CASSHIGVSSYNEQFF
TRBJ2-1	-	-	TRBV6-1	TGTGCCAGCAGTGAAGTCCGGGTCCCCTACAATGAGCAGTTCTTC	CASSEVRVPYNEQFF
TRBJ2-7	medium-sized	-	TRBV27	TGTGCCAGCAGGGAGACACCCAGGTCCTACGAGCAGTACTTC	CASRETPRSYEQYF
TRBJ2-3	once	-	TRBV7-9	TGTGCCAGCAGCTTTGGGATCGGAGGGGTAGGCACAGATACGCAGTATTTT	CASSFGIGGVGTDTQYF
TRBJ1-2	-	-	TRBV4-1	TGCGCCAGCAGCCAAGAACGGGCTAACTATGGCTACACCTTC	CASSQERANYGYTF
TRBJ2-4	-	TRBD1	TRBV5-6	TGTGCCAGCAGCTGGACAGGGGCCAAAAACATTCAGTACTTC	CASSWTGAKNIQYF
TRBJ2-3	-	TRBD1	TRBV29-1	TGCAGCGTTGAGGGACAGGCCACAGATACGCAGTATTTT	CSVEGQATDTQYF
TRBJ2-2	-	-	TRBV6-5	TGTGCCAGCAGTTCGACAGTTACCGGGGAGCTGTTTTTT	CASSSTVTGELFF
TRBJ1-2	once	-	TRBV5-1	TGCGCCAGCAGCTTGGACCGTTATGGCTACACCTTC	CASSLDRYGYTF
TRBJ2-7	-	TRBD1	TRBV28	TGTGCCAGCAGTTCCCATGTCGGGACAGGGGTTCGCGAGCAGTACTTC	CASSSHVGTGVREQYF
TRBJ1-5	-	-	TRBV19	TGTGCCAGTAGTATCCACATTAATAGCAATCAGCCCCAGCATTTT	CASSIHINSNQPQHF
TRBJ2-5	once	-	TRBV5-8	TGTGCCAGCAGCTTCCCCGAGGGGTTAGAGACCCAGTACTTC	CASSFPEGLETQYF
TRBJ1-2	-	-	TRBV28	TGTGCCAGCAGCCCCGGGACTTTAGCTCTCTATGGCTACACCTTC	CASSPGTLALYGYTF
TRBJ2-7	-	-	TRBV15	TGTGCCACCAGCAGAGGGGGTAGCCATACCAGCTACGAGCAGTACTTC	CATSRGGSHTSYEQYF
TRBJ2-3	-	-	TRBV5-1	TGCGCCAGCAGCTTACGCACTAGAACTAGCACAGATACGCAGTATTTT	CASSLRTRTSTDTQYF
TRBJ2-1	-	TRBD2	TRBV7-3	TGTGCCAGCAGCACCGGACTAGCGGGAACCTACAATGAGCAGTTCTTC	CASSTGLAGTYNEQFF
TRBJ1-2	-	TRBD1	TRBV19	TGTGCCAGTAGTGCGCCGACAGGGGTTCGCTATGGCTACACCTTC	CASSAPTGVRYGYTF
TRBJ2-7	-	-	TRBV6-5	TGTGCCAGCAGTCACGTTTACGAGCAGTACTTC	CASSHVYEQYF
TRBJ2-1	-	TRBD2	TRBV7-3	TGTGCCAGCAGCCCGGGGCGGGGGAGCTCCTACAATGAGCAGTTCTTC	CASSPGRGSSYNEQFF
TRBJ1-5	-	TRBD1	TRBV28	TGTGCCAGCCGTAAGGACAGGGACTTGTTGCCCCAGCATTTT	CASRKDRDLLPQHF
TRBJ2-4	once	-	TRBV7-9	TGTGCCAGCAGCTTAGGCTTGGCAGCCAAAAACATTCAGTACTTC	CASSLGLAAKNIQYF
TRBJ2-1	-	-	TRBV12-5	TGTGCTAGTGGTTCCCGACCCAAATTTGAGCAGTTCTTC	CASGSRPKFEQFF
TRBJ2-1	-	TRBD2	TRBV4-1	TGCGCCAGCAGCCAGGCTGGACTAGCGGCGTCTCATGAGCAGTTCTTC	CASSQAGLAASHEQFF